This T cell receptor (beta chain) was identified during a study of CD8 T cells in ankylosing spondylitis. Many counts were recorded for this clonotype. TCRdb recomputed calls from the 5' RACE reads with MiXCR, one row per CDR3 protein. The top ten hold about 11% of the sample, which has 150,000 to 200,000 distinct CDR3 sequences, 10% to 15% seen once. V lost 3 bases to trimming and J lost 3 bases; unmatched junction nucleotides: 7. CDR1 MNHEY and CDR2 SMNVEV come from the germline V gene (reference sequence). This CDR3 contains 15 residues. The clonotype originates from a female donor with ankylosing spondylitis or in good health (not recorded which). This sequence joins TRBV27 and TRBJ2-7; TRBD2 matches 8 bases. Sequencing was carried out using blood, either unsorted or a sorted T cell fraction (not recorded which). CDR3 bases: TGTGCCAGCAGTTTGGTGAGCGGGAGTTTCTACGAGCAGTACTTC. This encodes CASSLVSGSFYEQYF.